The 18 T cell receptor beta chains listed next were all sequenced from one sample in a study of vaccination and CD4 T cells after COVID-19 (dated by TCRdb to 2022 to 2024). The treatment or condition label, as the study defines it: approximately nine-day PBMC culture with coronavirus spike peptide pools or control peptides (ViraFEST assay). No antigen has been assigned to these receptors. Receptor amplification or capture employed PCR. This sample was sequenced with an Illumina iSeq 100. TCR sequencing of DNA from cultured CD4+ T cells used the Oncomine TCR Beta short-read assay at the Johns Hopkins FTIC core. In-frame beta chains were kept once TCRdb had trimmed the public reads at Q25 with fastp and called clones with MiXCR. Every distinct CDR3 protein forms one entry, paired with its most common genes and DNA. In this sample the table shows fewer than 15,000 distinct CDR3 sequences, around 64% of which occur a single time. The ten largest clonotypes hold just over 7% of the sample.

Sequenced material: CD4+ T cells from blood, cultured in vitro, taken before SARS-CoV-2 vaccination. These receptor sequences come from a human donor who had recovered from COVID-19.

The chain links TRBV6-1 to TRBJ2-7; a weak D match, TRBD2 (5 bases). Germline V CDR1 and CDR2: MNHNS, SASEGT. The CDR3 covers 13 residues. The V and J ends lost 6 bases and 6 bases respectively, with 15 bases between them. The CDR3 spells CASSGLEMGEQYF. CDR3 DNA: TGTGCCAGCAGCGGACTGGAGATGGGCGAGCAGTACTTC.

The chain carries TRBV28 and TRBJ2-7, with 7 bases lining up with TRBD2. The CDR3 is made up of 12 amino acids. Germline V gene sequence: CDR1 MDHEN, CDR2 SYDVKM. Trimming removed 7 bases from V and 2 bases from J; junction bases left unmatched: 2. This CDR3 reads CASTSGTYEQYF. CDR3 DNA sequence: TGTGCCAGCACTAGCGGAACCTACGAGCAGTACTTC.

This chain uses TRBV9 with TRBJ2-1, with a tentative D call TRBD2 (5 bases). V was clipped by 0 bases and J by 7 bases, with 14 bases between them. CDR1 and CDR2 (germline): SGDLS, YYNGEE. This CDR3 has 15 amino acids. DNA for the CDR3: TGTGCCAGCAGCGTAGCGGCTAGCATGGGGAATGAGCAGTTCTTC. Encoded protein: CASSVAASMGNEQFF.

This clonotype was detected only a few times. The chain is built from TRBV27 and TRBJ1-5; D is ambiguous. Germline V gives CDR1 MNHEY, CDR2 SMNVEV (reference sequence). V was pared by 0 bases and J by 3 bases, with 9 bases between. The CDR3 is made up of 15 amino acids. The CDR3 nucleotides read TGTGCCAGCAGTTTATCCTACTTGCTCAATCAGCCCCAGCATTTT. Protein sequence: CASSLSYLLNQPQHF.

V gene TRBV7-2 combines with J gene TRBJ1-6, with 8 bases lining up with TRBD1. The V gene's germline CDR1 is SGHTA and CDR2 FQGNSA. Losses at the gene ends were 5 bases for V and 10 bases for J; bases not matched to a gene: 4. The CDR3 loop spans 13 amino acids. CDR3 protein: CASSLTGESPLHF. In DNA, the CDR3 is TGTGCCAGCAGCCTGACAGGGGAATCACCCCTCCACTTT. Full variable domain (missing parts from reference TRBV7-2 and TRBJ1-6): GAGVSQSPSNKVTEKGKDVELRCDPISGHTALYWYRQSLGQGLEFLIYFQGNSAPDKSGLPSDRFSAERTGGSVSTLTIQRTQQEDSAVYLCASSLTGESPLHFGNGTRLTVT.

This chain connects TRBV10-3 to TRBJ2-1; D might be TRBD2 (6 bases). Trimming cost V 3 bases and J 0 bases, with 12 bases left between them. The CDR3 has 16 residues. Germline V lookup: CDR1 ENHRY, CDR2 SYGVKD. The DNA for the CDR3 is TGTGCCATCAGTGAATCGCGGGACCTCTCCTACAATGAGCAGTTCTTC. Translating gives CAISESRDLSYNEQFF.

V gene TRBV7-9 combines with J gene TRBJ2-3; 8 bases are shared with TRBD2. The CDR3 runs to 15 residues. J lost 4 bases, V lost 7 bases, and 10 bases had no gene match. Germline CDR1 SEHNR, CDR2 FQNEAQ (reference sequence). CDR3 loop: CASTLWGTSADTQYF. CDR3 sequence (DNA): TGTGCCAGCACGCTTTGGGGGACTAGTGCAGATACGCAGTATTTT.

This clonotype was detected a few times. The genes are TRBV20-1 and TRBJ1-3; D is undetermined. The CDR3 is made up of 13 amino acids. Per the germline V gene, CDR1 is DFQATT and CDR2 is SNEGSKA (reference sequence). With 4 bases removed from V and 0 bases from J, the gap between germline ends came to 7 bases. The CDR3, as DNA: TGCAGTGCTATTGGGGACTCTGGAAACACCATATATTTT. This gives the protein CSAIGDSGNTIYF.

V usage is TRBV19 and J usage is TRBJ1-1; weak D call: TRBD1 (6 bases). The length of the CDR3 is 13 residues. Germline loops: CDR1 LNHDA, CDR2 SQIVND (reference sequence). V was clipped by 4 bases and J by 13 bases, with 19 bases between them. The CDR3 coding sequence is TGTGCCAGTAGTACCGGACAGTGGGTACCTGGTTTCTTT. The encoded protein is CASSTGQWVPGFF.

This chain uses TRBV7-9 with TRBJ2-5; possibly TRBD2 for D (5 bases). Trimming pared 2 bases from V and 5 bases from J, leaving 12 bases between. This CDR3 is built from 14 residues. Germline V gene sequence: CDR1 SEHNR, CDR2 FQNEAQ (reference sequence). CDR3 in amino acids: CASSLYEGTETQYF. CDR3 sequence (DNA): TGTGCCAGCAGCTTATATGAGGGAACGGAGACCCAGTACTTC. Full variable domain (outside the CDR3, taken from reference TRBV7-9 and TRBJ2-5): DTGVSQNPRHKITKRGQNVTFRCDPISEHNRLYWYRQTLGQGPEFLTYFQNEAQLEKSRLLSDRFSAERPKGSFSTLEIQRTEQGDSAMYLCASSLYEGTETQYFGPGTRLLVL.

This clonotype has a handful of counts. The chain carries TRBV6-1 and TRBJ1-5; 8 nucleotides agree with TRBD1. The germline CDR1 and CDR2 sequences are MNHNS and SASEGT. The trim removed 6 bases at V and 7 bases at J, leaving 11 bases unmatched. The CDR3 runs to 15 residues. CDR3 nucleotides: TGTGCCAGCAGGGTGGGACAGGTTCCAAACCAGCCCCAGCATTTT. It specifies CASRVGQVPNQPQHF.

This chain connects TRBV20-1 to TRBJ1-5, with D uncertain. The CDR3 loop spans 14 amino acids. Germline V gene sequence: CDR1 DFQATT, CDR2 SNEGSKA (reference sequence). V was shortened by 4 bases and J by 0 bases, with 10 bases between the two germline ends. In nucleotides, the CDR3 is TGCAGTGCTATCGATCCAGGTAGCAATCAGCCCCAGCATTTT. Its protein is CSAIDPGSNQPQHF.

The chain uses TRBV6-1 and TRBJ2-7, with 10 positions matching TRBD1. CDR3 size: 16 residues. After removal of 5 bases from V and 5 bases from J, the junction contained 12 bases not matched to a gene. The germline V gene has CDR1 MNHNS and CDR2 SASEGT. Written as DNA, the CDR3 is TGTGCCAGCAGTCAAACCCTGGGACAGGGGAACCACGAGCAGTACTTC. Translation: CASSQTLGQGNHEQYF.

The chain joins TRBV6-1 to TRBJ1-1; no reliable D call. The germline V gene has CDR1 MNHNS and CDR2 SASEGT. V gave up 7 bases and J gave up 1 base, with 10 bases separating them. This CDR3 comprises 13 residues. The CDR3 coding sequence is TGTGCCAGCACCCGATTGGGGAACACTGAAGCTTTCTTT. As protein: CASTRLGNTEAFF.

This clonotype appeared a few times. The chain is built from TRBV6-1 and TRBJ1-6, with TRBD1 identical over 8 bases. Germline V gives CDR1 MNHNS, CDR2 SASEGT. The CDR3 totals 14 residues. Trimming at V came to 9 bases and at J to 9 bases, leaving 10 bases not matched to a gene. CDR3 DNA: TGTGCCAGTCAATTGGACAGGGCTGGTTCACCCCTCCACTTT. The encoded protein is CASQLDRAGSPLHF.

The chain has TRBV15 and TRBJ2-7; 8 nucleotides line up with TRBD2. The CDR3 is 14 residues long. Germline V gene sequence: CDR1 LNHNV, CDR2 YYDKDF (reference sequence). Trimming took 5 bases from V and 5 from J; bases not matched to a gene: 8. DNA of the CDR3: TGTGCCACCAGCGCGACTAGCGTCGGCCACGAGCAGTACTTC. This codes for CATSATSVGHEQYF.

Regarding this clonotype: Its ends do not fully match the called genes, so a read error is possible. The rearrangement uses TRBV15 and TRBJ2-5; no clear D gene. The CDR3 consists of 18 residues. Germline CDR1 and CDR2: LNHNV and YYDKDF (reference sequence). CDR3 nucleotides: TGTGCCACCAGCAGAGACCCTAGGGCAGGAATGATAAGAGAGGCCCAGTACTTC. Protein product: CATSRDPRAGMIREAQYF.

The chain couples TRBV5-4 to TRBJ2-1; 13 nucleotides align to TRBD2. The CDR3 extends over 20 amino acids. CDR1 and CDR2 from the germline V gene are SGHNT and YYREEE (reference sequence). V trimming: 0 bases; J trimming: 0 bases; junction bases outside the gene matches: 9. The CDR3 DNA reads TGTGCCAGCAGCTTGGCCTGGACTAGCGGGAGCGACAGCTCCTACAATGAGCAGTTCTTC. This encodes CASSLAWTSGSDSSYNEQFF. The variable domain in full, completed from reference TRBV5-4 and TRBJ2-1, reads ETGVTQSPTHLIKTRGQQVTLRCSSQSGHNTVSWYQQALGQGPQFIFQYYREEENGRGNFPPRFSGLQFPNYSSELNVNALELDDSALYLCASSLAWTSGSDSSYNEQFFGPGTRLTVL.